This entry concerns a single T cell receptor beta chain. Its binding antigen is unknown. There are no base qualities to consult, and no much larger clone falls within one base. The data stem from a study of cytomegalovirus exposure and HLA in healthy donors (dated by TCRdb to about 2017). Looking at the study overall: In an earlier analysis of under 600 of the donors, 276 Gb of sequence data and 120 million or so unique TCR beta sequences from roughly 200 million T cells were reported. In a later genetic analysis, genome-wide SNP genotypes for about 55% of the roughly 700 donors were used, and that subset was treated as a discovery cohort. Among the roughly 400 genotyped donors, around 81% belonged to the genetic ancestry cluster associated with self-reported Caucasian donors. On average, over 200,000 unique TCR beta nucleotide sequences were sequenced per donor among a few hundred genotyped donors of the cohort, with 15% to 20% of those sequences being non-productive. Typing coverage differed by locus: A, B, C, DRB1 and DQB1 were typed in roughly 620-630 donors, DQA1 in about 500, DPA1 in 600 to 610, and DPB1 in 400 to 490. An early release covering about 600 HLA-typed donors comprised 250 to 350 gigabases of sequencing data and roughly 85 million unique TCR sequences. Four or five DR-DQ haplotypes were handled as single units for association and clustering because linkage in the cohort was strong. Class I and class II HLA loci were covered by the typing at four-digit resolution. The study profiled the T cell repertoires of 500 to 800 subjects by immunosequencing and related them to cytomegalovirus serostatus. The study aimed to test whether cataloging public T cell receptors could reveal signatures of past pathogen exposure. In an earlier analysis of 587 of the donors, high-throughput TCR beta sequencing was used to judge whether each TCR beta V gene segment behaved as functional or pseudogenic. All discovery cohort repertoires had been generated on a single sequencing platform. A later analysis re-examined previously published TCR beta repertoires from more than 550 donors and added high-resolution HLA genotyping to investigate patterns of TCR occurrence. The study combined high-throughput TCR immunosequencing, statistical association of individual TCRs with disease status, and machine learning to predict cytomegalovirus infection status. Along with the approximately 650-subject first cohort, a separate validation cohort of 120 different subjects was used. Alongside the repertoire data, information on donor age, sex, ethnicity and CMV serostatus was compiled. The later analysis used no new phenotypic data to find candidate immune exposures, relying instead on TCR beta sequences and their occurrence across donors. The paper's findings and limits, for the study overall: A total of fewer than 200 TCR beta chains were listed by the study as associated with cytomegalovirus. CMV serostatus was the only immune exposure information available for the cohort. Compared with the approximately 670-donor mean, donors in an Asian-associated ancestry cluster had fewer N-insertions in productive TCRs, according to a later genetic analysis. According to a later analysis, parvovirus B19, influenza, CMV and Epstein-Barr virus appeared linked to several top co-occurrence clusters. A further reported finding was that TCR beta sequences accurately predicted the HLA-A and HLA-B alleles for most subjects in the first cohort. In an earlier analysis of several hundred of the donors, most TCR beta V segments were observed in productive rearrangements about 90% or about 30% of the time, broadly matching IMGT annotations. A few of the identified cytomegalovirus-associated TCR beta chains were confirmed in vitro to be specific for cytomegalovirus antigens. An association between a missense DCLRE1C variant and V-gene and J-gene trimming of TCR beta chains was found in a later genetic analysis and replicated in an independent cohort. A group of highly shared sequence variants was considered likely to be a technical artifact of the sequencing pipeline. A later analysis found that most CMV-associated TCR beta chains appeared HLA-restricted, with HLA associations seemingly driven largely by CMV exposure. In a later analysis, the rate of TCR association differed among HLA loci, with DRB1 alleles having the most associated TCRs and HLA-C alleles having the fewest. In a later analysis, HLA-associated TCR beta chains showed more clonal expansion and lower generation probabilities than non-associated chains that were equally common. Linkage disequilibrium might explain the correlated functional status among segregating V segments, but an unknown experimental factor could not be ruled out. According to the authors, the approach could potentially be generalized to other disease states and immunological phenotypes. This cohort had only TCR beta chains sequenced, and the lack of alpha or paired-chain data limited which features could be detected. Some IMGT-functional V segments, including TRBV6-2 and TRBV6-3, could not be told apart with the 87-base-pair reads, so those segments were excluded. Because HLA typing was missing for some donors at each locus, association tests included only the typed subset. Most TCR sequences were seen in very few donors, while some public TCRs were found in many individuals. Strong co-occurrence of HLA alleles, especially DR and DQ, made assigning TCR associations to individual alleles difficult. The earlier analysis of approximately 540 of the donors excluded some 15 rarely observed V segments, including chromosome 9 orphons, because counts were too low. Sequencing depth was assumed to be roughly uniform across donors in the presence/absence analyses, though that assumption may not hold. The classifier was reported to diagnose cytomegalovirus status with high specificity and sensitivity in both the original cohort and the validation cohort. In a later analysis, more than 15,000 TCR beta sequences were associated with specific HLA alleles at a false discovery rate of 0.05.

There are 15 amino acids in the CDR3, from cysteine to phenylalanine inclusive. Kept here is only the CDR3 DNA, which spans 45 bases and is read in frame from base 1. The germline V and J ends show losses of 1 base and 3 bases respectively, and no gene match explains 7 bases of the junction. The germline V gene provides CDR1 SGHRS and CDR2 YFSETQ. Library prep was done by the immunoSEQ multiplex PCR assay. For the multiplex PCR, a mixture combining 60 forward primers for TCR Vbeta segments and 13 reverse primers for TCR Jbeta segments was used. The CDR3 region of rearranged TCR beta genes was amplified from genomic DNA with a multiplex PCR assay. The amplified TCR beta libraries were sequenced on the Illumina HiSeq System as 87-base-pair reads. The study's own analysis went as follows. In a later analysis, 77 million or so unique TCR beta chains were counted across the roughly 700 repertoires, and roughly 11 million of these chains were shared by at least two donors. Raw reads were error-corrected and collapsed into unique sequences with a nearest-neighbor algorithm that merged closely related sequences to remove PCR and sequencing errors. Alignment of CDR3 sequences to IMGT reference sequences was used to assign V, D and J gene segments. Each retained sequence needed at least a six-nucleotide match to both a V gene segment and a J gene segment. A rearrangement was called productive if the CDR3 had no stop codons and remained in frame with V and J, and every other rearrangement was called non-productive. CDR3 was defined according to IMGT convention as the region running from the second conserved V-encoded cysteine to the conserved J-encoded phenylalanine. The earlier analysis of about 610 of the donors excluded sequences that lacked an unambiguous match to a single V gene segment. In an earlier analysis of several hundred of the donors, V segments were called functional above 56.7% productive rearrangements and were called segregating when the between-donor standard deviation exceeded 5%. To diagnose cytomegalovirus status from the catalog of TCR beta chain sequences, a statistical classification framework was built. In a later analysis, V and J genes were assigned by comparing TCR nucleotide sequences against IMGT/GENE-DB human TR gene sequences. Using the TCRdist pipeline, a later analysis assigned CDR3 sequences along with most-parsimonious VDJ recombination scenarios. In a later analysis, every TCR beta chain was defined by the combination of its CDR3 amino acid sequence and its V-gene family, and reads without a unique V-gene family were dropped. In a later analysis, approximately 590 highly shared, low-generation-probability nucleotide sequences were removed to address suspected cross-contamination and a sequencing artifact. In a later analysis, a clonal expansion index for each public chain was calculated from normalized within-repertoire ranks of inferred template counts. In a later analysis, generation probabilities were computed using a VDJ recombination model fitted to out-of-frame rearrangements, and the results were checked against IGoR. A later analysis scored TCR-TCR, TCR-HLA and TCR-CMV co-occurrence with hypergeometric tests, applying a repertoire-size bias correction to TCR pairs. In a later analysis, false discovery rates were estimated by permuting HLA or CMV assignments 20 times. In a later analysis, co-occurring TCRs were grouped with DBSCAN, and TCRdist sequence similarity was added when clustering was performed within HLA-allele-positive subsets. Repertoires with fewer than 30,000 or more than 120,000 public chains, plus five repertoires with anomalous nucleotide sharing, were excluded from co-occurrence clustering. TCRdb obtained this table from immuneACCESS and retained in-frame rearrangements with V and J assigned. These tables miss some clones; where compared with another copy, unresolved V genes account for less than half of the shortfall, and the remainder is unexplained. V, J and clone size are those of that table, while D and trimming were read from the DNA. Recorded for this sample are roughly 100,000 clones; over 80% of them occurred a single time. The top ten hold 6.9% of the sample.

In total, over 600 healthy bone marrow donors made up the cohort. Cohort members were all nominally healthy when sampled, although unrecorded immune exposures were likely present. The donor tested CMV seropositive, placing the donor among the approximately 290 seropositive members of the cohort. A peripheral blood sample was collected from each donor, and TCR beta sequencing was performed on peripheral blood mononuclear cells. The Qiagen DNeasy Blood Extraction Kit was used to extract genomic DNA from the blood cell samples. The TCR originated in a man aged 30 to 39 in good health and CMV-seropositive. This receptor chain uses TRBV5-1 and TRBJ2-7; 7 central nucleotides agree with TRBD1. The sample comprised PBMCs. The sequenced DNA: TGCGCCAGCAGCTTGAACAGGGGACGGCTCTACGAGCAGTACTTC. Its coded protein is CASSLNRGRLYEQYF.